The 15 T cell receptor beta chains below were found in one sample sequenced in a study of blood T cell repertoires in COVID-19 (dated by TCRdb to about 2020). The library was generated by the immunoSEQ multiplex PCR assay. Held by TCRdb, this immuneACCESS table contains in-frame sequences only and omits some clones. Under half of the omission traces to an unresolved V gene where checked; the cause of the rest is unknown. The sample records roughly 250,000 clones, around 85% of which are singletons. The ten largest clones take up about 4.1% of the sample. Sequencing was performed on PBMCs or T cells enriched from blood (not recorded which). Every receptor here comes from a woman aged 25-40 years who had recovered from COVID-19.

This sequence joins TRBV7-8 and TRBJ2-5; a weak D match, TRBD1 (5 bases). Trimming pared 2 bases from V and 5 bases from J, leaving 9 bases between. Germline assignment: CDR1 SGHVS and CDR2 FQNEAQ. The CDR3 is made up of 13 amino acids. The CDR3 DNA reads as TGTGCCAGCAGCTTAAGGTCAGGGGAGACCCAGTACTTC. Amino acids: CASSLRSGETQYF. Complete variable domain (other parts from reference TRBV7-8 and TRBJ2-5): GAGVSQSPRYKVAKRGQDVALRCDPISGHVSLFWYQQALGQGPEFLTYFQNEAQLDKSGLPSDRFFAERPEGSVSTLKIQRTQQEDSAVYLCASSLRSGETQYFGPGTRLLVL.

The chain is built from TRBV19 and TRBJ1-1; 8 nucleotides align to TRBD1. CDR1 LNHDA and CDR2 SQIVND come from the germline V gene (reference sequence). The V segment lost 9 bases and the J segment 0 bases; nucleotides outside the gene matches: 6. This CDR3 region has 14 residues. The CDR3 DNA reads as TGTGCCAGCCGAAGACAGGGGATGAACACTGAAGCTTTCTTT. It encodes CASRRQGMNTEAFF. Full variable domain (outside the CDR3, taken from reference TRBV19 and TRBJ1-1): DGGITQSPKYLFRKEGQNVTLSCEQNLNHDAMYWYRQDPGQGLRLIYYSQIVNDFQKGDIAEGYSVSREKKESFPLTVTSAQKNPTAFYLCASRRQGMNTEAFFGQGTRLTVV.

The rearrangement joins TRBV6-5 to TRBJ2-7; TRBD1 is a possible D gene (6 bases). Per germline, CDR1 MNHEY and CDR2 SVGAGI. The length of the CDR3 is 12 residues. The germline V and J ends were trimmed by 4 bases and 8 bases, with 12 bases remaining between them. The CDR3 is CASSLEQGKQYF. CDR3 sequence (DNA): TGTGCCAGCAGTTTGGAACAGGGCAAGCAGTACTTC.

The chain joins TRBV9 to TRBJ1-6, with D perhaps TRBD1 (5 bases). The V gene's germline CDR1 is SGDLS and CDR2 YYNGEE. Trimming removed 4 bases from V and 10 bases from J, with 12 bases in between. The CDR3 is 13 amino acids. The CDR3 sequence is CASSPAGGSPLHF. In nucleotides, the CDR3 is TGTGCCAGCAGCCCAGCTGGGGGGTCACCCCTCCACTTT.

The V gene is TRBV14, the J gene TRBJ1-2; D remains ambiguous. V was cut by 0 bases and J by 6 bases, with 8 bases left in between. Per germline, CDR1 SGHDN and CDR2 FVKESK. The CDR3 loop spans 13 amino acids. The CDR3 protein is CASSQDLSHGYTF. CDR3 DNA sequence: TGTGCCAGCAGCCAAGATTTGAGCCATGGCTACACCTTC.

This chain uses TRBV24-1 with TRBJ1-2; D call uncertain. Trimming shortened V by 3 bases and J by 1 base, and 5 bases separated the two germline ends. Germline CDR1 and CDR2: KGHDR and SFDVKD. The CDR3 totals 13 residues. Written as DNA, the CDR3 is TGTGCCACCAGTGATGAGGGTAACTATGGCTACACCTTC. As protein: CATSDEGNYGYTF.

The genes are TRBV12-5 and TRBJ1-1; no clear D. Trimming stripped 6 bases from V and 3 bases from J, with 11 bases between. Per germline, CDR1 LGHNT and CDR2 FRNRAP. This CDR3 region has 13 residues. The CDR3 is CASGRQRDTEAFF. The CDR3 DNA is TGTGCTAGTGGCCGTCAGAGGGACACTGAAGCTTTCTTT.

This clone was recorded a few times. The rearrangement links TRBV29-1 to TRBJ1-2, with 7 nucleotides matching TRBD1. CDR1 and CDR2 (germline): SQVTM, ANQGSEA. Germline trimming cut 5 bases from V and 5 bases from J; bases unmatched to any gene: 5. The CDR3 is 12 amino acids. Written as DNA, the CDR3 is TGCAGCGTTCATTCAGGGGGTTATGGCTACACCTTC. Translating it yields CSVHSGGYGYTF.

The chain has TRBV19 and TRBJ1-1; 8 bases are a match to TRBD1. Germline V gene data show CDR1 as LNHDA and CDR2 as SQIVND (reference sequence). Germline trimming cut 6 bases from V and 1 base from J; bases unmatched to any gene: 4. The CDR3 extends over 14 amino acids. CDR3 in amino acids: CASSATGGNTEAFF. CDR3 coding DNA: TGTGCCAGTAGCGCCACAGGGGGGAACACTGAAGCTTTCTTT.

The gene calls are TRBV3-1 (or the pseudogene TRBV3-2) and TRBJ2-1; D might be TRBD1 (5 bases). The ends were cut back, 2 bases at V and 3 bases at J, with 14 bases in the middle. The CDR3 runs to 16 residues. In germline, CDR1 is LGHDT, CDR2 YNNKEL (reference sequence). CDR3 sequence: CASSQYWQGSYNEQFF. The DNA of the CDR3 is TGTGCCAGCAGCCAATATTGGCAGGGTAGCTACAATGAGCAGTTCTTC.

This clone has just a few counts. The chain couples TRBV7-2 to TRBJ1-5; 8 positions match TRBD1. Germline-derived CDR1 and CDR2 are SGHTA and FQGNSA. This CDR3 has 15 residues. The V gene end was trimmed by 3 bases and the J gene end by 2 bases; junction bases not matched to a gene: 3. The CDR3 DNA reads as TGTGCCAGCAGCTTGGACAGGGTCGGCAATCAGCCCCAGCATTTT. Protein sequence: CASSLDRVGNQPQHF. Full variable domain (remainder filled in from reference TRBV7-2 and TRBJ1-5): GAGVSQSPSNKVTEKGKDVELRCDPISGHTALYWYRQSLGQGLEFLIYFQGNSAPDKSGLPSDRFSAERTGGSVSTLTIQRTQQEDSAVYLCASSLDRVGNQPQHFGDGTRLSIL.

This clone was counted a few times. This may arise from a read error, as a much more abundant clone is one base away. Other nucleotide sequences in the sample specify the same CDR3. The chain carries TRBV27 and TRBJ1-1; D is possibly TRBD1 (6 bases). The CDR3 is 13 amino acids. Germline V gene sequence: CDR1 MNHEY, CDR2 SMNVEV (reference sequence). V lost 6 bases, J lost 1 base, and 9 bases lay in between. CDR3 sequence: CASRRGGNTEAFF. The CDR3 DNA is TGTGCCAGCAGGCGAGGGGGGAACACTGAAGCTTTCTTT.

The rearrangement uses TRBV19 and TRBJ1-2; 7 nucleotides match TRBD1. The CDR3 extends over 12 amino acids. In germline, CDR1 is LNHDA, CDR2 SQIVND (reference sequence). J gave up 2 bases and V 9 bases, and 3 bases lay outside the gene matches. The CDR3 nucleotides are TGTGCCAGAACAGGGGAAAACTATGGCTACACCTTC. Amino acid sequence: CARTGENYGYTF.

The sample holds a few counts of this clone. The chain uses TRBV10-2 and TRBJ2-1, with TRBD2 matching 16 bases. This CDR3 region has 19 residues. Germline values: CDR1 WSHSY, CDR2 SAAADI. Trimming cost V 5 bases and J 7 bases; bases outside gene matches: 14. This CDR3 reads CASSSSGLAGGLFRNEQFF. The CDR3 DNA reads TGCGCCAGCAGTAGTTCGGGACTAGCGGGGGGGCTCTTTAGGAATGAGCAGTTCTTC.

The V call is TRBV5-5, the J call TRBJ2-5; D is unresolved. Between the trimmed V and J ends, which lost 0 bases and 5 bases, there was a span of 8 bases. The CDR3 totals 13 residues. Germline V gene lookup returns CDR1 SGHKS and CDR2 YYEKEE (reference sequence). The CDR3 region is CASSLGVEETQYF. The CDR3 coding sequence is TGTGCCAGCAGCTTGGGGGTGGAGGAGACCCAGTACTTC.